The T cell receptor beta chain under discussion was sequenced for a study of blood T cell repertoires in COVID-19. At the level of the study: Some COVID-19 samples were acute and others convalescent; all came from the United States, Italy and Spain.

Germline V CDR1 and CDR2: SGHTA, FQGNSA. This CDR3 has 16 residues. Trimming at V came to 2 bases and at J to 7 bases, leaving 9 bases not matched to a gene. Those enrolled, adults aged about 18 to 89 years, came from under 25 US areas. Recovery meant two consecutive negative NP/OP PCR tests, professional clearance, or resolved symptoms. Generated by immunoSEQ multiplex PCR, the TCRdb table keeps only in-frame clones and is missing some. The table has 150,000 to 200,000 clones, 82% seen once. The TCR sequence derives from a man in his forties or fifties who had recovered from COVID-19. The chain joins TRBV7-2 to TRBJ2-7; 12 bases fit TRBD2. Source material: PBMCs or T cells enriched from blood (not recorded which). The CDR3 sequence is CASSLPPLAGGREQYF. The CDR3 nucleotides read TGTGCCAGCAGCTTACCTCCCCTAGCGGGGGGGCGGGAGCAGTACTTC.